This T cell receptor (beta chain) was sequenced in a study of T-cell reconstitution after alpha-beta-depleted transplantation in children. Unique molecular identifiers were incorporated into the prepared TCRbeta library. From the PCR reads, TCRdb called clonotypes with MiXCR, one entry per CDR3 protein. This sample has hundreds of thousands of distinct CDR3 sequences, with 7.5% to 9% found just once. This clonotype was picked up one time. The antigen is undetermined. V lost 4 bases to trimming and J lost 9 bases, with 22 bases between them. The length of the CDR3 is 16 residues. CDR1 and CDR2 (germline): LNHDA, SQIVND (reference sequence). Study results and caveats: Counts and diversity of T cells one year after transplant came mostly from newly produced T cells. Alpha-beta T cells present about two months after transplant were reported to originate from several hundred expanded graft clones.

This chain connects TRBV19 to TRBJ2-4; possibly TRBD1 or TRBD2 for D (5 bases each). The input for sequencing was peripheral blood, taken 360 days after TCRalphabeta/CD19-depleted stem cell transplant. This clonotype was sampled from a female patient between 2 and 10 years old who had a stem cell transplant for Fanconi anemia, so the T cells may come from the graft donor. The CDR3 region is CASSTPSPSGPGIQYF. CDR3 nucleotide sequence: TGTGCCAGTAGTACCCCATCCCCCTCGGGGCCGGGCATTCAGTACTTC.